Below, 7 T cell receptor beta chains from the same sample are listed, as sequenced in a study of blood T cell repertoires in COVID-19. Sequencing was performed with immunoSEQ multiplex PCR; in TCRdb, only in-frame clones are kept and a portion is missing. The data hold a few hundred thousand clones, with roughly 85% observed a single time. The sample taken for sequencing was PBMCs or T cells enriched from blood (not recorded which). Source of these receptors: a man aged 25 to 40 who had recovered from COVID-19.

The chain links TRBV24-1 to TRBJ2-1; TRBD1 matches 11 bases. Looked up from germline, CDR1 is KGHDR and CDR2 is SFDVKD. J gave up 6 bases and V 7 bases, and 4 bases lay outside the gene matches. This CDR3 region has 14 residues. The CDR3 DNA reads TGTGCCACCAGGCCGGGACAGGGGGGCAATGAGCAGTTCTTC. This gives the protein CATRPGQGGNEQFF.

The CDR3 reads CAWSEIAGRAWPKNIQYF. CDR3 coding DNA: TGTGCCTGGAGTGAAATAGCGGGGAGGGCCTGGCCCAAAAACATTCAGTACTTC. The chain has TRBV30 and TRBJ2-4; 8 bases fit TRBD2. With 1 base clipped from V and 2 bases from J, the junction kept 13 bases outside the gene matches. The germline V gene encodes CDR1 GTSNPN and CDR2 SVGIG (reference sequence). This CDR3 contains 18 residues.

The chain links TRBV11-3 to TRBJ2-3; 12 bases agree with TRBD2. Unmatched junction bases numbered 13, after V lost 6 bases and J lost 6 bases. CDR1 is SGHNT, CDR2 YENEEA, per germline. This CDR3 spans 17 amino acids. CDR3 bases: TGTGCCAGCAGACCGACTAGCGGGGGCCCCGTAGGGGATACGCAGTATTTT. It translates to CASRPTSGGPVGDTQYF. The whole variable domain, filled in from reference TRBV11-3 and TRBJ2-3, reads EAGVVQSPRYKIIEKKQPVAFWCNPISGHNTLYWYLQNLGQGPELLIRYENEEAVDDSQLPKDRFSAERLKGVDSTLKIQPAELGDSAVYLCASRPTSGGPVGDTQYFGPGTRLTVL.

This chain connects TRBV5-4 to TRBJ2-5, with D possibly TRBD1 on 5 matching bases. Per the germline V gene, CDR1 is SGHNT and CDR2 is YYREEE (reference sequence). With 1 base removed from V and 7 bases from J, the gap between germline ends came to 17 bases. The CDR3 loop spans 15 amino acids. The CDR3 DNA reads TGTGCCAGCAGCTTGATAACAGGTGGATCAGGGACCCAGTACTTC. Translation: CASSLITGGSGTQYF.

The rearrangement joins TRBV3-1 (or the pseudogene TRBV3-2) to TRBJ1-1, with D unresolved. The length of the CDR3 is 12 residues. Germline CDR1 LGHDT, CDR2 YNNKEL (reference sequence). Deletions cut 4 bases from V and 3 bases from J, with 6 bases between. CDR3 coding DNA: TGTGCCAGCAGCCTCACGGACACTGAAGCTTTCTTT. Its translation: CASSLTDTEAFF.

CDR3 region: CASSLFSNGGYTF. Written as DNA, the CDR3 is TGTGCCAGCAGTTTATTTAGTAATGGTGGCTACACCTTC. The chain recombines TRBV12-3 or TRBV12-4 with TRBJ1-2; D unresolved. The CDR3 length is 13 residues. V lost 2 bases and J lost 7, with 11 bases in between.

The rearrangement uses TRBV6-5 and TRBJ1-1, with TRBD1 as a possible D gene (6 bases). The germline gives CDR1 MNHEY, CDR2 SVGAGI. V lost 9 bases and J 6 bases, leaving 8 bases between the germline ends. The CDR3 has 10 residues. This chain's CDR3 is CASKGAEAFF. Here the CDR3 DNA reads TGTGCCAGTAAGGGGGCTGAAGCTTTCTTT.